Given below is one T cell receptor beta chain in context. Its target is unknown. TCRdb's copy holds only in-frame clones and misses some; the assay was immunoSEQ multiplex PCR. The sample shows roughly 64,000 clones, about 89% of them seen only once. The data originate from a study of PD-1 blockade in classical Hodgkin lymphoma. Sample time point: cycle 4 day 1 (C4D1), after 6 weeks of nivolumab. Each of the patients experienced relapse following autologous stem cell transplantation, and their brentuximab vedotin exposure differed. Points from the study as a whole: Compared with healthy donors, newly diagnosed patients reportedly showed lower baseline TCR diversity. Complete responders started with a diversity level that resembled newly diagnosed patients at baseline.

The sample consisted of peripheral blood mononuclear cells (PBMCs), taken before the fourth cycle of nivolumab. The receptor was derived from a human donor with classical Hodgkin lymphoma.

The DNA for the CDR3 is TGTGCCAGCACCCCCGTCCTCGGACTTCAGAACTATGGCTACACCTTC. It codes for CASTPVLGLQNYGYTF. The chain combines TRBV6-6 with TRBJ1-2; D remains unclear. The CDR3 covers 16 residues. V gave up 7 bases and J gave up 2 bases, with 20 bases separating them. Per the germline V gene, CDR1 is MNHNY and CDR2 is SVGAGI (reference sequence).